Listed below are T cell receptor beta chains from one sample, sequenced in a study of blood T cell repertoires in COVID-19. The repertoire was sequenced with immunoSEQ multiplex PCR; TCRdb's copy has only in-frame clones and lacks some. The sample yields a few hundred thousand clones, about 85% seen once. Sequenced input: peripheral blood. These receptors originate from a man between 18 and 35 years old with active or convalescent COVID-19. CDR3s include the opening cysteine and the closing phenylalanine or tryptophan. The D gene is left open where the match is weak. Size is omitted from some rows. Given values are once, few, many or a class for expanded clones.

d_call j_call clone_size v_call cdr3_aa cdr3_nt
- TRBJ1-2 - TRBV11-2 CASSSGVYGYTF TGTGCCAGCAGTTCCGGGGTCTATGGCTACACCTTC
- TRBJ2-7 - TRBV6-5 CASSYEGEQYF TGTGCCAGCAGTTACGAGGGCGAGCAGTACTTC
- TRBJ2-7 once TRBV14 CASSQWAEQYF TGTGCCAGCAGCCAATGGGCTGAGCAGTACTTC
TRBD2 TRBJ2-1 - TRBV3-1/TRBV3-2 CASSHPPGLAGGLGTYNEQFF TGTGCCAGCAGCCATCCCCCCGGACTAGCGGGAGGTCTGGGTACCTACAATGAGCAGTTCTTC
TRBD1 TRBJ2-5 - TRBV12-3/TRBV12-4 CASGRDSKETQYF TGTGCCAGCGGCCGGGACAGTAAAGAGACCCAGTACTTC
- TRBJ1-3 few TRBV28 CASTGGAGGNTIYF TGTGCCAGCACCGGCGGGGCAGGCGGAAACACCATATATTTT
- TRBJ2-7 - TRBV9 CASSSGADVYEQYF TGTGCCAGCAGCTCAGGGGCAGACGTCTACGAGCAGTACTTC
- TRBJ1-2 - TRBV6-1 CASSEAPQVYGYTF TGTGCCAGCAGTGAAGCGCCACAGGTCTATGGCTACACCTTC
- TRBJ1-2 - TRBV3-1/TRBV3-2 CASSQEGRGGRNGYTF TGTGCCAGCAGCCAAGAGGGCCGGGGGGGAAGGAATGGCTACACCTTC
- TRBJ2-7 - TRBV4-3 CASSQDRSGYEQYF TGCGCCAGCAGCCAAGATAGGTCAGGCTACGAGCAGTACTTC
TRBD1 TRBJ2-7 - TRBV3-1/TRBV3-2 CASSQRNRDRVYVHEQYF TGTGCCAGCAGCCAACGGAACCGGGACAGGGTGTACGTCCACGAGCAGTACTTC
TRBD1 TRBJ2-4 once TRBV28 CASTRGTLNIQYF TGTGCCAGCACCAGGGGGACCTTAAACATTCAGTACTTC
- TRBJ1-2 once TRBV29-1 CSAEAGSDYGYTF TGCAGCGCCGAGGCCGGGAGCGACTATGGCTACACCTTC
- TRBJ2-1 - TRBV5-5 CASSWAPLGPLDEQFF TGTGCCAGCAGCTGGGCCCCCCTGGGCCCCCTCGATGAGCAGTTCTTC
TRBD1 TRBJ1-2 - TRBV25-1 CASGTQGEIYGYTF TGTGCCAGCGGTACACAGGGGGAAATCTATGGCTACACCTTC
TRBD2 TRBJ2-3 - TRBV29-1 CSHTAGTSSGTDTQYF TGCAGCCATACCGCCGGGACTAGCTCGGGCACAGATACGCAGTATTTT
- TRBJ1-2 - TRBV3-1/TRBV3-2 CASSHLDRLGGYGYTF TGTGCCAGCAGCCATCTAGACAGACTTGGCGGCTATGGCTACACCTTC
- TRBJ2-7 - TRBV28 CASSRTALLSYEQYF TGTGCCAGCAGTCGGACAGCCCTATTGTCCTACGAGCAGTACTTC
- TRBJ1-5 - TRBV2 CAAGAGSGQPQHF TGTGCCGCCGGGGCGGGATCAGGCCAGCCCCAGCATTTT
- TRBJ1-2 - TRBV7-3 CASPARFAYYGYTF TGTGCCAGCCCCGCGCGGTTTGCATACTATGGCTACACCTTC
TRBD1 TRBJ1-4 - TRBV5-4 CASSLGTGGEKLFF TGTGCCAGCAGCTTGGGGACAGGGGGTGAAAAACTGTTTTTT
- TRBJ2-6 - TRBV27 CASSFWPSSGANVLTF TGTGCCAGCAGTTTTTGGCCCTCCTCTGGGGCCAACGTCCTGACTTTC
TRBD1 TRBJ1-2 few TRBV19 CASSIRTGRSYGYTF TGTGCCAGTAGTATTCGGACAGGACGGAGCTATGGCTACACCTTC
- TRBJ2-3 - TRBV7-2 CASSYPRGWGTDTQYF TGTGCCAGCAGCTACCCCAGGGGTTGGGGCACAGATACGCAGTATTTT
- TRBJ1-1 - TRBV12-3/TRBV12-4 CASSLGKETEAFF TGTGCCAGCAGTTTAGGTAAGGAGACTGAAGCTTTCTTT
TRBD2 TRBJ2-3 once TRBV11-3 CASSFDRTLAVSTDTQYF TGTGCCAGCAGCTTCGACAGAACACTAGCGGTTAGCACAGATACGCAGTATTTT
TRBD1 TRBJ2-3 once TRBV27 CASSLYAGTGTDTQYF TGTGCCAGCAGTTTATACGCCGGGACAGGCACAGATACGCAGTATTTT
TRBD2 TRBJ2-1 - TRBV7-9 CASSLSSGSLGEQFF TGTGCCAGCAGCTTAAGTAGCGGGAGCTTGGGTGAGCAGTTCTTC
TRBD2 TRBJ2-5 - TRBV14 CASTPGLAGEETQYF TGTGCCAGCACCCCAGGACTAGCGGGAGAAGAGACCCAGTACTTC
- TRBJ1-1 - TRBV11-3 CASRLDEVNTEAFF TGTGCCAGCAGACTAGACGAGGTTAACACTGAAGCTTTCTTT
TRBD2 TRBJ2-3 - TRBV24-1 CATSPGGEREGLTDTQYF TGTGCCACCAGTCCAGGGGGAGAGCGGGAGGGCTTAACAGATACGCAGTATTTT
TRBD2 TRBJ2-1 - TRBV6-5 CASSYGLAYNEQFF TGTGCCAGCAGTTATGGACTAGCTTACAATGAGCAGTTCTTC
- TRBJ2-7 - TRBV4-1 CASSRSGHYEQYF TGCGCCAGCAGCCGGAGCGGCCACTACGAGCAGTACTTC
- TRBJ2-5 - TRBV7-2 CASSPPTREETQYF TGTGCCAGCAGCCCCCCAACTAGAGAAGAGACCCAGTACTTC
- TRBJ1-5 - TRBV12-3/TRBV12-4 CASSSTTHQPQHF TGTGCCAGCAGTTCCACTACCCATCAGCCCCAGCATTTT
- TRBJ1-1 once TRBV5-1 CASRGPGGSNTEAFF TGCGCCAGCAGGGGACCGGGAGGATCGAACACTGAAGCTTTCTTT
- TRBJ1-2 - TRBV9 CASSVDPSIQGHGYTF TGTGCCAGCAGCGTGGACCCTAGCATACAGGGCCATGGCTACACCTTC
- TRBJ1-2 - TRBV18 CASSPLRTNYGYTF TGTGCCAGCTCTCCCCTCAGGACTAACTATGGCTACACCTTC
- TRBJ2-3 - TRBV19 CASSISGVYTDTQYF TGTGCCAGTAGTATAAGCGGCGTCTATACAGATACGCAGTATTTT
- TRBJ2-7 - TRBV5-1 CASSKDSFYEQYF TGCGCCAGCAGCAAGGACTCGTTCTACGAGCAGTACTTC
- TRBJ1-2 - TRBV23-1 CASSQIRTANYGYTF TGCGCCAGCAGTCAAATTAGGACAGCTAACTATGGCTACACCTTC
- TRBJ2-2 - TRBV19 CASSGLTTGELFF TGTGCCAGTTCCGGACTGACGACCGGGGAGCTGTTTTTT
TRBD1 TRBJ1-4 - TRBV28 CASSLLSDRANEKLFF TGTGCCAGCAGTTTGCTATCGGACAGGGCTAATGAAAAACTGTTTTTT
- TRBJ1-5 - TRBV21-1 CASSSYDRGRTPLDQPQHF TGTGCCAGCAGCAGTTATGACAGGGGGCGAACCCCCCTAGATCAGCCCCAGCATTTT
- TRBJ1-3 - TRBV12-3/TRBV12-4 CASSLDHTNTIYF TGTGCCAGCAGCCTAGACCACACCAACACCATATATTTT
TRBD2 TRBJ2-4 - TRBV30 CAWSWGASGTYKNIQYF TGTGCCTGGAGTTGGGGGGCTAGCGGGACCTACAAAAACATTCAGTACTTC
- TRBJ2-5 - TRBV5-4 CASSFSVGGETQYF TGTGCCAGCAGCTTTTCCGTCGGAGGAGAGACCCAGTACTTC
- TRBJ1-2 - TRBV6-2/TRBV6-3 CASSFPDGYTF TGTGCCAGCAGCTTCCCGGATGGCTACACCTTC
TRBD1 TRBJ1-2 - TRBV7-9 CASSAGQGARGYTF TGTGCCAGCAGCGCAGGACAGGGGGCGAGAGGCTACACCTTC
- TRBJ2-1 - TRBV18 CASSPSSVYEQFF TGTGCTAGCTCACCATCCTCCGTCTATGAGCAGTTCTTC
- TRBJ2-2 few TRBV13 CASSRIRTDNTGELFF TGTGCCAGCAGCCGGATCCGGACAGATAACACCGGGGAGCTGTTTTTT
- TRBJ1-3 - TRBV15 CATSRVREPGNTIYF TGTGCCACCAGCAGAGTCAGGGAACCTGGAAACACCATATATTTT
- TRBJ1-2 - TRBV2 CASSGLRQANYGYTF TGTGCCAGCAGTGGGTTAAGACAGGCTAACTATGGCTACACCTTC
- TRBJ1-3 - TRBV3-1/TRBV3-2 CASSVNRGLGNTIYF TGTGCCAGCAGTGTCAATCGGGGACTGGGAAACACCATATATTTT
- TRBJ1-5 few TRBV7-2 CASSLEGGRGQPQHF TGTGCCAGCAGCTTAGAAGGGGGGAGGGGACAGCCCCAGCATTTT
- TRBJ2-2 few TRBV15 CATSRGQTDTGELFF TGTGCCACCAGCAGGGGCCAAACGGACACCGGGGAGCTGTTTTTT
- TRBJ1-5 - TRBV12-5 CASGYRVNQPQHF TGTGCTAGTGGTTACAGGGTCAATCAGCCCCAGCATTTT
TRBD1 TRBJ2-5 - TRBV5-4 CASSPTGGQGLTQYF TGTGCCAGCAGCCCGACAGGGGGACAGGGATTAACCCAGTACTTC
- TRBJ1-1 - TRBV19 CASSPVFTGVTNTEAFF TGTGCCAGTAGCCCCGTCTTCACGGGGGTCACGAACACTGAAGCTTTCTTT